The entry below describes one T cell receptor beta chain. Its antigen target is currently unknown. No base-level quality is on record; no much larger clone is a single base apart. This entry comes from a study of control samples from healthy donors and cancer patients (TCRdb year 2020). The protocol used for the library was the immunoSEQ multiplex PCR assay. TCRdb holds this immuneACCESS table with in-frame rearrangements only. Some clones are missing; in checked studies, unresolved V genes explain under half, and the rest has no known cause. This sample is represented by 150,000 to 200,000 clones; 94% of them were singletons. The ten largest make up around 1.3% of the sample. The germline V gene sets CDR1 to SGHRS and CDR2 to YFSETQ. Trimming at the junction amounts to 3 bases on V and 0 bases on J, and the germline ends lie 16 bases apart. There are 17 amino acids in the CDR3, from cysteine to phenylalanine inclusive. This entry keeps only the CDR3 DNA: 51 bases, framed from base 1.

The clonotype was recovered from a woman between 18 and 29 years old in good health. The sequencing input was blood. This receptor chain uses TRBV5-1 and TRBJ2-1, with the D segment identity uncertain. The CDR3 region has the sequence CASSSRPLLSSYNEQFF. The nucleotide sequence is TGCGCCAGCAGCTCGCGCCCTCTTTTGAGCTCCTACAATGAGCAGTTCTTC.